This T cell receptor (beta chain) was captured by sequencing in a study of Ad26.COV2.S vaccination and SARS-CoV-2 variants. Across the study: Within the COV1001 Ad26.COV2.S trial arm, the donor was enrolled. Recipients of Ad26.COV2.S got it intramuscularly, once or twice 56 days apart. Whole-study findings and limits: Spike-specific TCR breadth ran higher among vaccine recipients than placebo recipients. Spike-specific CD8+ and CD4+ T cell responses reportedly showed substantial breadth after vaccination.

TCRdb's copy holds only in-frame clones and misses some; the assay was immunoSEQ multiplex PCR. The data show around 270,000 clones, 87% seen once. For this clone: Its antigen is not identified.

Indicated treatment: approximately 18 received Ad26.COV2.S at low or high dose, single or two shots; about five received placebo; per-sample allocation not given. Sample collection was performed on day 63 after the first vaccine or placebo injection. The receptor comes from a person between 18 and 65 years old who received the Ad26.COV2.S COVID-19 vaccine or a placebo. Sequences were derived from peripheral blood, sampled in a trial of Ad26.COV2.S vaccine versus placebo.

CDR3 DNA sequence: TGCAGCGTTGAAGAGGATCTCCCGGGTAGGTTCTTC. The encoded protein is CSVEEDLPGRFF. The J gene is TRBJ2-1, the V gene TRBV29-1, with D unresolved. Trimming shortened V by 0 bases and J by 15 bases, and 15 bases separated the two germline ends. From germline, CDR1 is SQVTM and CDR2 ANQGSEA. There are 12 residues in the CDR3.